The clone carrying this T cell receptor beta chain has more than one count but fewer than ten. The germline gives CDR1 SGHTA, CDR2 FQGNSA. This CDR3 is 13 amino acids long. Trimming removed 4 bases from V and 2 bases from J; junction bases left unmatched: 2. These data belong to a study of blood T cell repertoires in COVID-19. Libraries were prepared by immunoSEQ multiplex PCR; TCRdb keeps only in-frame clonotypes and omits some of them. The sample consists of 270,000 or so clones, approximately 86% of them appearing once. This clonotype was obtained from a woman aged 18-35 years who had recovered from COVID-19. Material for sequencing was PBMCs or T cells enriched from blood (not recorded which). The chain couples TRBV7-2 to TRBJ2-7; 7 bases line up with TRBD1. The CDR3 sequence: CASSSQGAYEQYF. The CDR3 DNA sequence: TGTGCCAGCAGCTCGCAGGGGGCCTACGAGCAGTACTTC.